A single sample is the source of the 10 T cell receptor beta chains below, sequenced in a study of cytomegalovirus exposure and HLA in healthy donors (dated by TCRdb to 2017 to 2019). Receptors were amplified or captured by the immunoSEQ multiplex PCR assay. The multiplex PCR relied on a mix of 60 forward primers for TCR Vbeta segments and 13 reverse primers for TCR Jbeta segments. TCRdb stores this immuneACCESS table with in-frame sequences only. Part of the clones is absent; in the studies checked, under half of the shortfall reflects unresolved V genes, and no reason is known for the rest. This sample has over 150,000 clones in its table, and 70% to 90% of those were observed once. The top ten clonotypes cover 2.2% of the sample. Sequences were obtained from PBMCs. The source of these receptors is a woman aged 25 to 39 in good health and CMV-seronegative.

This rearrangement joins TRBV5-1 to TRBJ2-3; 11 nucleotides match TRBD1. The CDR3 is made up of 18 amino acids. V lost 5 bases, J lost 2 bases, and 13 bases stayed unmatched. CDR1 and CDR2 from the germline V gene are SGHRS and YFSETQ. For the CDR3, the DNA is TGCGCCAGCAGAACCGGGACAGGGGGGTCCGGCTACACAGATACGCAGTATTTT. It encodes CASRTGTGGSGYTDTQYF.

This chain connects TRBV5-5 to TRBJ2-7; D is perhaps TRBD2 (7 bases). V was shortened by 4 bases and J by 6 bases, with 20 bases between the two germline ends. The CDR3 has 15 residues. Germline CDR1 reads SGHKS; CDR2 reads YYEKEE (reference sequence). The CDR3 bases are TGTGCCAGCAGCCCCCGGGGGGCAACAAGGGGCGAGCAGTACTTC. Its translation is CASSPRGATRGEQYF.

This clone appeared a few times. This sequence joins TRBV18 and TRBJ2-7, with 12 bases that match TRBD2. The CDR3 contains 16 residues. Germline V CDR1 and CDR2: KGHSH, LQKENI. J gave up 1 base and V 5 bases, and 6 bases lay outside the gene matches. CDR3 residues: CASSTSSGGASYEQYF. The CDR3 bases are TGTGCCAGCTCAACTTCTAGCGGGGGGGCATCCTACGAGCAGTACTTC.

The chain couples TRBV15 to TRBJ2-3; 11 bases agree with TRBD2. Germline CDR1 and CDR2: LNHNV and YYDKDF (reference sequence). The J segment lost 1 base and the V segment lost 0 bases, leaving 3 bases of the junction unmatched. There are 17 residues in the CDR3. The CDR3 sequence is CATSREATSGGTDTQYF. CDR3 nucleotides: TGTGCCACCAGCAGAGAGGCGACTAGCGGGGGCACAGATACGCAGTATTTT. Together with reference TRBV15 and TRBJ2-3, the CDR3 gives the full variable domain: DAMVIQNPRYQVTQFGKPVTLSCSQTLNHNVMYWYQQKSSQAPKLLFHYYDKDFNNEADTPDNFQSRRPNTSFCFLDIRSPGLGDTAMYLCATSREATSGGTDTQYFGPGTRLTVL.

The CDR3 bases are TGTGCCAGCAGCTTAGCGACTAGCGATCAAGAGACCCAGTACTTC. Protein product: CASSLATSDQETQYF. This chain joins TRBV7-9 and TRBJ2-5, with TRBD2 matching over 8 bases. The ends lost 0 bases at V and 2 bases at J; junction bases unmatched: 2. CDR1 SEHNR and CDR2 FQNEAQ come from the germline V gene (reference sequence). The CDR3 loop spans 15 amino acids. Full variable domain (outside the CDR3, taken from reference TRBV7-9 and TRBJ2-5): DTGVSQNPRHKITKRGQNVTFRCDPISEHNRLYWYRQTLGQGPEFLTYFQNEAQLEKSRLLSDRFSAERPKGSFSTLEIQRTEQGDSAMYLCASSLATSDQETQYFGPGTRLLVL.

This chain joins TRBV5-1 and TRBJ2-1, with D perhaps matching TRBD2 (6 bases). CDR1 is SGHRS, CDR2 YFSETQ, per germline. Trimming stripped 0 bases from V and 7 bases from J, with 8 bases between. This CDR3 spans 13 amino acids. In DNA, the CDR3 is TGCGCCAGCAGCTTGGAGGCGGGGAATGAGCAGTTCTTC. It yields the protein CASSLEAGNEQFF.

This chain links TRBV28 with TRBJ1-5, with D perhaps TRBD1 (6 bases). CDR3 length: 15 amino acids. Germline V gene lookup returns CDR1 MDHEN and CDR2 SYDVKM. V lost 7 bases, J lost 0 bases, and 13 bases lay in between. CDR3 loop: CASTSGGLSNQPQHF. The DNA of the CDR3 is TGTGCCAGCACCTCGGGGGGCCTTAGCAATCAGCCCCAGCATTTT.

V gene TRBV7-2 combines with J gene TRBJ2-5; tentatively, D is TRBD2 (6 bases). The DNA end lines up better with TRBJ2-7; the J call may be wrong. Germline-derived CDR1 and CDR2 are SGHTA and FQGNSA. The CDR3 is 14 residues long. The CDR3, as DNA: TGTGCCAGCAGCTTAGAGGGACTGCCTTCCGAGCAGTACTTC. Translated: CASSLEGLPSEQYF.

The genes are TRBV6-5 and TRBJ2-2; 9 bases map to TRBD1. Germline trimming cut 6 bases from V and 5 bases from J; bases unmatched to any gene: 7. CDR3 length equals 15 residues. Germline V gene lookup returns CDR1 MNHEY and CDR2 SVGAGI. The CDR3 region is CASRIQGALTGELFF. As DNA, the CDR3 is TGTGCCAGCAGGATACAGGGGGCGCTAACCGGGGAGCTGTTTTTT.

The sample holds one count of this clone. The chain has TRBV5-6 and TRBJ2-5, with D perhaps matching TRBD1 (7 bases). The CDR3 spans 14 residues. V lost 2 bases and J lost 4, with 12 bases in between. Germline CDR1 and CDR2: SGHDT and YYEEEE. This chain's CDR3 is CASSFRQGGETQYF. DNA for the CDR3: TGTGCCAGCAGCTTCCGACAGGGAGGAGAGACCCAGTACTTC. Complete variable domain (other parts from reference TRBV5-6 and TRBJ2-5): DAGVTQSPTHLIKTRGQQVTLRCSPKSGHDTVSWYQQALGQGPQFIFQYYEEEERQRGNFPDRFSGHQFPNYSSELNVNALLLGDSALYLCASSFRQGGETQYFGPGTRLLVL.